The table lists the clone carrying this TCR beta chain with a count of one. This entry comes from a study of T cells in Graves' hyperthyroidism and ophthalmopathy. Disease duration under 2 months; hyperthyroidism patients were aged 18 to 65. Uncontrolled infections, other autoimmune diseases, pregnancy or lactation led to exclusion of patients. V lost 0 bases and J lost 1, with 8 bases in between. Germline values: CDR1 LNHNV, CDR2 YYDKDF (reference sequence). This CDR3 is 15 amino acids long. Researchers amplified the TCR beta CDR3 regions from RNA transcripts. When the TCR CDR3 underwent first-round RT-PCR, the HTBI primer set was used. TCRdb analysed the multiplex PCR reads with MiXCR anew, one entry per CDR3 protein. The sample holds more than 300,000 distinct CDR3 sequences, roughly 13% seen once.

The chain is built from TRBV15 and TRBJ2-3; D perhaps matches TRBD1 (6 bases). This receptor was obtained from a woman aged 25 to 45 with Graves' hyperthyroidism. Specimen: blood. CDR3 coding DNA: TGTGCCACCAGCAGAGAGTCAGGGGGCACAGATACGCAGTATTTT. Protein: CATSRESGGTDTQYF.